What follows are 6 T cell receptor beta chains derived from one specimen sequenced in a study of blood T cell repertoires in COVID-19. Produced via immunoSEQ multiplex PCR; TCRdb's table is partial and in-frame only. This table has 75,000 to 100,000 clones, 87% appearing once. The specimen was peripheral blood. Source of these receptors: a man in his 60s with acute or convalescent COVID-19.

This clone was seen a few times. The rearrangement uses TRBV4-2 and TRBJ2-7; TRBD2 agrees at 10 bases. The J segment lost 4 bases and the V segment lost 0 bases, leaving 9 bases of the junction unmatched. CDR1 and CDR2 (germline): LGHNA, YNFKEQ. This CDR3 is 17 amino acids long. CDR3 sequence: CASSQDSRTSGVYEQYF. The CDR3 DNA reads TGTGCCAGCAGCCAAGATTCGCGGACTAGCGGTGTATACGAGCAGTACTTC.

V and J are TRBV5-1 and TRBJ2-6; TRBD1 agrees at 9 bases. CDR1 is SGHRS, CDR2 YFSETQ, per germline. V was clipped by 5 bases and J by 2 bases; unmatched bases: 14. The CDR3 is 19 residues long. CDR3 sequence (DNA): TGCGCCAGCAGTTCCTGGTTTGGGACAGGGATGCCTGGGGCCAACGTCCTGACTTTC. Protein sequence: CASSSWFGTGMPGANVLTF.

CDR3 in amino acids: CASSWQGNSGANVLTF. CDR3 in DNA: TGTGCCAGTAGTTGGCAGGGGAATTCTGGGGCCAACGTCCTGACTTTC. J is TRBJ2-6 and V is TRBV19; a possible D gene is TRBD1 (6 bases). CDR3 length equals 16 residues. Trimming shortened V by 5 bases and J by 1 base, and 12 bases separated the two germline ends. Germline lookup yields CDR1 LNHDA and CDR2 SQIVND (reference sequence).

The rearrangement joins TRBV10-3 to TRBJ1-6; no firm D call. CDR1 ENHRY and CDR2 SYGVKD come from the germline V gene. The V and J ends lost 2 bases and 5 bases respectively, with 7 bases between them. This CDR3 has 14 residues. This CDR3 reads CAISEIADNSPLHF. For the CDR3, the DNA is TGTGCCATCAGTGAGATCGCAGATAATTCACCCCTCCACTTT.

The chain uses TRBV27 and TRBJ1-2, with D possibly matching TRBD1 (6 bases). The CDR3 extends over 14 amino acids. The V and J ends lost 2 bases and 3 bases respectively, with 10 bases between them. Germline CDR1 reads MNHEY; CDR2 reads SMNVEV (reference sequence). In nucleotides, the CDR3 is TGTGCCAGCAGTTTAGGGGGCGCTGACTATGGCTACACCTTC. It codes for CASSLGGADYGYTF.

This sequence joins TRBV19 and TRBJ1-5; TRBD1 is a possible D gene (5 bases). From germline, CDR1 is LNHDA and CDR2 SQIVND (reference sequence). Trimming pared 3 bases from V and 2 bases from J, leaving 11 bases between. This CDR3 has 15 amino acids. The CDR3 DNA sequence: TGTGCCAGTAGTATTAAAGGGGCTGGCAATCAGCCCCAGCATTTT. Translation gives CASSIKGAGNQPQHF.